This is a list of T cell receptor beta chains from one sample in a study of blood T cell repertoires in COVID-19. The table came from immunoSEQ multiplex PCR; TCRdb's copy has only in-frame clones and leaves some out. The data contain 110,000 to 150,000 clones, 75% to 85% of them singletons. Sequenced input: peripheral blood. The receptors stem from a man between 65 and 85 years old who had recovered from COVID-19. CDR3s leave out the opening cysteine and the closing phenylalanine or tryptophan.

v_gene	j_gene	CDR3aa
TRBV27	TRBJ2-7	ASSFIPYSGRLDEQY
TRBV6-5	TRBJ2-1	ASSYSAGGLNEQF
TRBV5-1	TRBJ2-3	ASSLQAGLADTQY
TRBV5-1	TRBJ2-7	ASSLGGTSGRGYEQY
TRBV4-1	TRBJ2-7	ASSQGGGQGYEQY
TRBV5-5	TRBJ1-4	ASSPPGQLNEKLF
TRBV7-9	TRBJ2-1	ASSYRLAGLDNEQF
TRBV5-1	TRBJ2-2	ASSWGSGNGELF
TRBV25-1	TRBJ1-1	ASSGYRGPEAF
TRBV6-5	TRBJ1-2	ASSYEHRGNYGYT
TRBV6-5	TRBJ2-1	ASRILAGGHNEQF
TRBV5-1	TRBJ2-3	ASSLATGEDTQY
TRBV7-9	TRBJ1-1	ASSPREHMNTEAF
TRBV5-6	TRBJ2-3	ASSFHRGGEY
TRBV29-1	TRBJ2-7	SVPGQGLHEQY
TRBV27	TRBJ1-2	ASSLNRGPYYGYT
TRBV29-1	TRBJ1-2	SVPTGTVFNYGYT
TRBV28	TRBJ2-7	ASSGTGLREQY
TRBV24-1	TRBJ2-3	ATSRGTGHTDTQY
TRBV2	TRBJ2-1	ARQIAGRYNEQF
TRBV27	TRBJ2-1	ASTLAGTGEGEQF
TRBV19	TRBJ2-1	ASSQEEGGLNEQF
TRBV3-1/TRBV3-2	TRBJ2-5	ASSQGLAGSSVGETQY
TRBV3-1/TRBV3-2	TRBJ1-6	ASSQVQENSPLH
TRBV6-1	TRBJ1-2	ASREGQSYGYT
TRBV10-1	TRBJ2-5	ASGRGGETQY
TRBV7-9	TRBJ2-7	ASSSYRDRGYEQY
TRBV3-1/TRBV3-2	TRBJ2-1	ASSQFTEGEQF
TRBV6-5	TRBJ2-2	ASSSGTSNTGELF
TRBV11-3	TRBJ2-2	ARQRGGTNTGELF
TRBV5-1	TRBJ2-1	ASSLELSQYNEQF
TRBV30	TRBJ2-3	AWSFLAGTDTQY
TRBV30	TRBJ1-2	AWHKGTGNYGYT
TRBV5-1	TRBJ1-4	ASSLGQGREKLF
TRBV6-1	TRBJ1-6	ASSEKGQSSYNSPLH
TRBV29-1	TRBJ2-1	SVEIAGDNEQF
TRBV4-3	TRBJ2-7	ASSQINRDEQY
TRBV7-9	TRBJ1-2	ASSLGMVASGYT
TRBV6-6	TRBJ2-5	ASMYVAGLQETQY
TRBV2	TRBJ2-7	ASSDGQGGHEQY
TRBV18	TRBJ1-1	ASSPREIDTEAF
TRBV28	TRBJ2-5	ASRHMLPEDTLGTQY